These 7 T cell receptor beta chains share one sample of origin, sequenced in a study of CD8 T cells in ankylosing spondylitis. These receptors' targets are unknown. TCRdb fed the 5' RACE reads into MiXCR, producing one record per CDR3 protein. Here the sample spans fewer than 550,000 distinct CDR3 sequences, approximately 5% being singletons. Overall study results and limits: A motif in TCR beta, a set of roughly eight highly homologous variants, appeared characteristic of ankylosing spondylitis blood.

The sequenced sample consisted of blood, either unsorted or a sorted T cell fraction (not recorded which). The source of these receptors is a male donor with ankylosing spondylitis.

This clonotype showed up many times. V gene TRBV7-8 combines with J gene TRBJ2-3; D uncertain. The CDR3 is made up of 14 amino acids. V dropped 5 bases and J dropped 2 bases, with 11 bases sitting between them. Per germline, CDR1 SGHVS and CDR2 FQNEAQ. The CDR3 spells CASSHDTTTDTQYF. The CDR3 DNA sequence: TGTGCCAGCAGCCATGACACCACCACAGATACGCAGTATTTT.

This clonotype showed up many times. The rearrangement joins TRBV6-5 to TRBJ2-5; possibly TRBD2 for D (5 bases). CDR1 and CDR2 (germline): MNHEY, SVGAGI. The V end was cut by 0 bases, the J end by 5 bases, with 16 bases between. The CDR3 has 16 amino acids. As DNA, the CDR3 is TGTGCCAGCAGTTACTCGGGCGGGCACTTCGGGGAGACCCAGTACTTC. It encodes CASSYSGGHFGETQYF.

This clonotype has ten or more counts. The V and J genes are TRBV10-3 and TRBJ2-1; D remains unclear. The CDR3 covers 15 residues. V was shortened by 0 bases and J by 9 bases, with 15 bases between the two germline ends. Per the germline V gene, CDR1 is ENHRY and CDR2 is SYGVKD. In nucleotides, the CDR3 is TGTGCCATCAGTGAGTCGACGACCACCAGAGGTGAGCAGTTCTTC. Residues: CAISESTTTRGEQFF.

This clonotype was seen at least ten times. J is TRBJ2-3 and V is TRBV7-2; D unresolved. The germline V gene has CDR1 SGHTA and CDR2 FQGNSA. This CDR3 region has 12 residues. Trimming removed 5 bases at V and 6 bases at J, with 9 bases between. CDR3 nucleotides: TGTGCCAGCAGCCCAAAACTGGATACGCAGTATTTT. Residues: CASSPKLDTQYF.

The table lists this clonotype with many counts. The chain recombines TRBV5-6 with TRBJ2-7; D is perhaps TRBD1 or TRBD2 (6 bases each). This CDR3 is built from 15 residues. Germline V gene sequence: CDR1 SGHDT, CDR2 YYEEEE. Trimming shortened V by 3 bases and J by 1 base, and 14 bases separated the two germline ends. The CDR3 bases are TGTGCCAGCAGCTCGGGGGCCTGGATTTCCTACGAGCAGTACTTC. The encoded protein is CASSSGAWISYEQYF.

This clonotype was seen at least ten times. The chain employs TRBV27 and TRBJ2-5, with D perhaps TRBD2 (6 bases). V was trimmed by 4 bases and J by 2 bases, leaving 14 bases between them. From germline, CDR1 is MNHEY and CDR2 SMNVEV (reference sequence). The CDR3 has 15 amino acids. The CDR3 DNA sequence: TGTGCCAGCAGTTCTAAGGGAGGTATTCAAGAGACCCAGTACTTC. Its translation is CASSSKGGIQETQYF.

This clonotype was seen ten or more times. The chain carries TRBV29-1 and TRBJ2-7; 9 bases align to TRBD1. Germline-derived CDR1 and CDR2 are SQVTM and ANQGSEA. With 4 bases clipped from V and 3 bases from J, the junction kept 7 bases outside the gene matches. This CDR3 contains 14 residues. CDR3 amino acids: CSVATGQGLYEQYF. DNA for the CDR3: TGCAGCGTTGCTACGGGACAGGGCCTCTACGAGCAGTACTTC.